This T cell receptor beta chain was documented in a study of T cell repertoires in cytomegalovirus infection. Study information: Evidence of both CMV infection and a matching HLA type came from public TCR beta signatures.

TCRdb redid the calling of the reads with MiXCR, one entry per CDR3 protein. The sample carries roughly 250,000 distinct CDR3 sequences, roughly an eighth recorded once. Germline-derived CDR1 and CDR2 are SGHTA and FQGNSA. V lost 4 bases to trimming and J lost 9 bases, with 13 bases between them. This CDR3 spans 13 amino acids. This clonotype was observed many times. Its specificity is unknown. Points from the study as a whole: CMV-specific TCR beta clonotypes restricted by HLA-C were the ones dominating the ex vivo response. Cumulative public TCR beta family frequency identified carriers of CMV plus the relevant HLA.

This chain connects TRBV7-2 to TRBJ1-3; maybe TRBD1 (5 bases). This sequence was found in a human donor in good health (CMV status not recorded). Some clones in this sample may be carry-over from other donors' samples. The sequenced material came from PBMCs. CDR3 loop: CASSSNGAGTIYF. The CDR3 nucleotides read TGTGCCAGCAGCTCTAACGGGGCGGGCACCATATATTTT. The variable domain in full, with the rest retrieved from reference TRBV7-2 and TRBJ1-3, is GAGVSQSPSNKVTEKGKDVELRCDPISGHTALYWYRQSLGQGLEFLIYFQGNSAPDKSGLPSDRFSAERTGGSVSTLTIQRTQQEDSAVYLCASSSNGAGTIYFGEGSWLTVV.